Given below is one T cell receptor (beta chain) in context. TCRdb itself ran the PCR reads through MiXCR, one entry per CDR3 protein. The sample has roughly 81,000 distinct CDR3 sequences; 45% to 50% are singletons. The germline CDR1 and CDR2 sequences are SGHDT and YYEEEE. The ends lost 7 bases at V and 8 bases at J; junction bases unmatched: 7. The CDR3 runs 13 residues. These data are taken from a study of CDR3 diversity in severe acne. This TCR derives from a male donor in good health, serving as a control. Sequenced sample: blood. This chain connects TRBV5-6 to TRBJ2-1, with 9 bases matching TRBD1. The CDR3 coding sequence is TGTGCCAGCTCACAGGGGGCGATCGATGAGCAGTTCTTC. Its translation is CASSQGAIDEQFF.